This T cell receptor (beta chain) was sequenced in a study of T cells after yellow fever vaccination. In the study overall: Each low-cell-number fraction was prepared by means of SMART-Seq v4 Ultra Low Input.

It was through 5'RACE template switching that TCR cDNA was made, with a universal primer site and UMIs added. TCRdb recomputed calls from the 5' RACE reads with MiXCR, one row per CDR3 protein. The data contain around 350,000 distinct CDR3 sequences, roughly 6.1% of them singletons. This clonotype was recorded many times. No antigen is known for it. Study-level findings and limits: Highly abundant clonotypes carried over from the bulk population could end up in FACS-sorted repertoires as contaminants. The secondary response was weaker, and its peak arrived faster, on day 5 versus 15.

This clonotype was sampled from a man aged 25 to 40 who received the YFV17D yellow fever vaccine. Source: PBMCs, taken 5 days after the yellow fever booster vaccination.

CDR3 DNA: TGTGCCATTCGGTCCGAAGGGGCTGAGTTCTTC. Protein product: CAIRSEGAEFF. The genes are TRBV10-3 and TRBJ2-1, with D perhaps TRBD1 (5 bases). Trimming took off 9 bases at V and 14 bases at J, with 17 bases between the two ends. The CDR3 runs to 11 residues. Germline V gene sequence: CDR1 ENHRY, CDR2 SYGVKD.